Detailed here is one T cell receptor beta chain. The antigen remains unidentified. The junction and the germline gene differ at one end; a read error may be behind it. The CDR3 runs to 12 residues. Germline V gene data show CDR1 as SGDLS and CDR2 as YYNGEE. The sample is drawn from a study of cytotoxic CD8 clonotypes in ibrutinib-treated CLL. Study details: Once patients had received a median around 12 months of treatment, range 6 to 36, response samples were obtained.

Regarding the study as a whole: Starting clonality was above that of age-matched healthy donors and tracked circulating CD8+ T-cell counts.

The intended depth for sequencing was 1 in 200,000 to 1 in 1 million T cells. Sequenced by immunoSEQ multiplex PCR; TCRdb stores in-frame clones only, minus some. This sample carries about 89,000 clones, 60% to 80% of them seen once, and the ten largest clones take 25% to 40%. The sequence came from a human donor with chronic lymphocytic leukemia. Sequenced here: PBMCs, sampled after 12 months of ibrutinib treatment. The rearrangement uses TRBV9 and TRBJ1-1; no clear D. Here the CDR3 DNA reads TGTGCCAGCAGCGTCGTCCCGGACCGGGTTTTTTTC. Protein product: CASSVVPDRVFF.